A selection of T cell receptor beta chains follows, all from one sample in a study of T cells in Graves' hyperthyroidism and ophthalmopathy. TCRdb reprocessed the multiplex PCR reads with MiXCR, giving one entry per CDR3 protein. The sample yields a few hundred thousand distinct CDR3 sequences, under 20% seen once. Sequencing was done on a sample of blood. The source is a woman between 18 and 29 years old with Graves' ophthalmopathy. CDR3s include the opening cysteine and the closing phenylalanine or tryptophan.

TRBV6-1	CASSGNRDSYEQYF
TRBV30	CAWDQGINYEQYF
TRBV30	CARRGTLDSPLHF
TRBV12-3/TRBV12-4	CASSPAGAGNEQFF
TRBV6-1	CASSVGTGGAYEQYF
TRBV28	CASSPSGQGKQPQHF
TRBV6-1	CASSRTGFENTGELFF
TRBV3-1	CASSQPQNYEQYF
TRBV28	CASSLGQGVGGYTF
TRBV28	CASSLTGDDNQPQHF
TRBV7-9	CASSLTGTDSQETQYF
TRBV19	CASSKVKTSSYNEQFF
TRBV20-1	CSAYSDMNTEAFF
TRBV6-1	CASSPGTGEGNTIYF
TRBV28	CASSPREGANTGELFF
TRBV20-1	CSARGRKNTEAFF
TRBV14	CASSQLTSGRKNEQFF
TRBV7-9	CASSLFYGYTF
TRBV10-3	CAISSGGGSPLHF
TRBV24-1	CATSDAAGTSYNEQFF
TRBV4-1	CASSLPSGGNEQYF
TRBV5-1	CASSLGQSGYTF
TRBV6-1	CASSEALWADQETQYF
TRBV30	CAWSIGTEDSLPKNIQYF
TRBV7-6	CASSWAAYNEQSF
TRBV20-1	CSAINPPQGADQPQHF
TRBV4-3	CASSPSGGRYEKLFF
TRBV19	CASSIAGVGYSNQPQHF
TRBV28	CASSLSKGHVGNTIYF
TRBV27	CASSFVGVDEQYF
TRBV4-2	CASSQDRRNTIYF
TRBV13	CASSSADPLLLGNTEAFF
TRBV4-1	CASSPSQGWGTEAFF
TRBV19	CASSIGSGSTEAFF
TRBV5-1	CASSSSGGGTEAFF
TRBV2	CASSEVTGLNTEAFF
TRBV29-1	CSVEKRTYNEQFF
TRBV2	CASSEEDTIPEAFF
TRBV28	CASTSPRGGGEKLFF
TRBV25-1	CASSEYYRDGGYTF
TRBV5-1	CASSKTYRDRFETQYF
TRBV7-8	CASIPVAGINYEQYF
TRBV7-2	CASNWQMNTGELFF
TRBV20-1	CSARDEAISPQHF
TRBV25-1	CASSDPSADIHEQYF
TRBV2	CASSVDRTSYEQYF
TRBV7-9	CASSLGSGGGEKLFF
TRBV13	CASTWTHSPYEQYF
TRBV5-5	CASSGRWDGSYEQYF
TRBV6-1	CASSLSQDTQYF
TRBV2	CASSKSGNEQFF
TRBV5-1	CASSGTGSFYEQYF
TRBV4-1	CASSQELRGASYEQFF
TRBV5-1	CASSDPGNTEAFF
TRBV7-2	CASSFNYNEQFF